A selection of T cell receptor beta chains follows, all from one sample in a study of T cell changes during pregnancy in multiple sclerosis. Some clones are missing from TCRdb's copy, which holds only in-frame ones; the method was immunoSEQ multiplex PCR. This sample has approximately 70,000 clones, with nearly 95% found just once. Specimen: CD4+ T cells from peripheral blood mononuclear cells, collected after pregnancy. The receptors shown here come from a female donor with multiple sclerosis, enrolled in a pregnancy study. Both conserved end residues are part of each CDR3. Fields, in order: CDR3 protein, CDR3 DNA, clone size, V gene, CDR3 length, D gene, J gene. The D gene is left open where the match is weak. Clone size, where shown, is once, few, many, or a class for clones that have expanded.

cdr3_aa: CASSRRGDTEAFF
cdr3_nt: TGTGCCAGCAGCCGCCGGGGGGACACTGAAGCTTTCTTT
clone_size: -
v_call: TRBV7-2
cdr3_length: 13
d_call: -
j_call: TRBJ1-1

cdr3_aa: CASSPGTPRPNYGYTF
cdr3_nt: TGCGCCAGCAGCCCCGGGACACCAAGACCTAACTATGGCTACACCTTC
clone_size: -
v_call: TRBV5-1
cdr3_length: 16
d_call: -
j_call: TRBJ1-2

cdr3_aa: CASSLTLYAAGDGEQFF
cdr3_nt: TGTGCCAGCAGCTTAACCCTTTACGCAGCGGGAGATGGTGAGCAGTTCTTC
clone_size: -
v_call: TRBV7-9
cdr3_length: 17
d_call: TRBD2
j_call: TRBJ2-1

cdr3_aa: CASSSAGGRVYEQYF
cdr3_nt: TGTGCCAGCAGCTCCGCGGGCGGGAGAGTTTACGAGCAGTACTTC
clone_size: -
v_call: TRBV5-4
cdr3_length: 15
d_call: TRBD2
j_call: TRBJ2-7

cdr3_aa: CASSHLLGQGNEQYF
cdr3_nt: TGTGCCAGCAGCCATCTTCTGGGACAGGGGAACGAGCAGTACTTC
clone_size: -
v_call: TRBV4-2
cdr3_length: 15
d_call: TRBD1
j_call: TRBJ2-7

cdr3_aa: CASSARRVTASSGNYGYTF
cdr3_nt: TGTGCCAGCAGCGCCAGAAGGGTCACAGCATCAAGCGGGAACTATGGCTACACCTTC
clone_size: -
v_call: TRBV2
cdr3_length: 19
d_call: -
j_call: TRBJ1-2

cdr3_aa: CASSFVRGGVETQYF
cdr3_nt: TGTGCCAGCAGTTTCGTGCGGGGAGGAGTGGAGACCCAGTACTTC
clone_size: -
v_call: TRBV28
cdr3_length: 15
d_call: -
j_call: TRBJ2-5

cdr3_aa: CASKLPTQAQPQHF
cdr3_nt: TGTGCCAGCAAACTCCCAACTCAAGCACAGCCCCAGCATTTT
clone_size: -
v_call: TRBV28
cdr3_length: 14
d_call: -
j_call: TRBJ1-5

cdr3_aa: CSAKRTYEQYF
cdr3_nt: TGCAGTGCTAAGCGGACCTACGAGCAGTACTTC
clone_size: -
v_call: TRBV20-1
cdr3_length: 11
d_call: -
j_call: TRBJ2-7

cdr3_aa: CASSPLTGLGTDTQYF
cdr3_nt: TGTGCCAGCAGTCCCCTGACAGGGCTCGGCACAGATACGCAGTATTTT
clone_size: -
v_call: TRBV28
cdr3_length: 16
d_call: TRBD1
j_call: TRBJ2-3

cdr3_aa: CATAHRDRNQPQHF
cdr3_nt: TGTGCCACAGCTCACCGGGACAGAAATCAGCCCCAGCATTTT
clone_size: -
v_call: TRBV15
cdr3_length: 14
d_call: TRBD1
j_call: TRBJ1-5

cdr3_aa: CATSRVGQGTYEQYF
cdr3_nt: TGTGCCACCAGCAGAGTTGGACAGGGGACCTACGAGCAGTACTTC
clone_size: once
v_call: TRBV15
cdr3_length: 15
d_call: TRBD1
j_call: TRBJ2-7

cdr3_aa: CAWSIGTSANNEQFF
cdr3_nt: TGTGCCTGGTCAATCGGGACTAGCGCAAACAATGAGCAGTTCTTC
clone_size: -
v_call: TRBV30
cdr3_length: 15
d_call: TRBD2
j_call: TRBJ2-1